These T cell receptor beta chains were read from a single sample in a study of metastatic and nonmetastatic thyroid tumors. TCRdb used MiXCR to call clones anew from the PCR reads. The sample holds approximately 31,000 clones, roughly 30% seen once. The sample taken for sequencing was blood. These receptors all stem from a female donor with papillary thyroid cancer or a benign thyroid nodule (not recorded which). Some clones in this sample may be carry-over from other donors' samples. CDR3s include the opening cysteine and the closing phenylalanine or tryptophan. Each record gives: D gene, V gene, clone size, J gene, CDR3 DNA, CDR3 protein. A D gene is named only where the DNA matches it firmly. Clone size appears in some rows only: once, few, many, or a class for an expanded clone.

TRBD1,TRBV18,many,TRBJ1-3,TGTGCCAGCTCACCAGCCCAGGGGGCAATAACCTCTGGAAACACCATATATTTT,CASSPAQGAITSGNTIYF
TRBD1,TRBV20-1,many,TRBJ2-1,TGCAGTGCTCCGACCGGGACAGTATTAGGGGATGAGCAGTTCTTC,CSAPTGTVLGDEQFF
.,TRBV11-1,.,TRBJ2-7,TGTGCCAGCAGCTTAGATGGGGAGGCCTGGGAGCAGTACTTC,CASSLDGEAWEQYF
TRBD2,TRBV11-2,.,TRBJ2-1,TGTGCCAGCAGCTTGGGTCTAGCGGATGAGCAGTTCTTC,CASSLGLADEQFF
.,TRBV6-4,.,TRBJ2-3,TGTGCCAGCGGACTAAGTGGGGAGCCCACAGATACGCGGTATTTT,CASGLSGEPTDTRYF
TRBD1,TRBV6-1,few,TRBJ1-5,TGTGCCAGCAGTGAATTAGGGACAGGGAATCAGCCCCAGCATTTT,CASSELGTGNQPQHF
TRBD1,TRBV12-3/TRBV12-4,.,TRBJ1-2,TGTGCCAGCACTAACAGGGGGCTGGGGGGCTACACCTTC,CASTNRGLGGYTF
.,TRBV7-9,.,TRBJ2-3,TGTGCCAGCAGCTCAAGTCGAGTCTCAGATACGCTGTATTTT,CASSSSRVSDTLYF
.,TRBV12-3/TRBV12-4,.,TRBJ1-5,TGTGCCAGCAGTAAGGGACGGTTAGTGAGCAATCATCCCCAGCATTTT,CASSKGRLVSNHPQHF
.,TRBV19,many,TRBJ2-6,TGTGCCAGTAGTATGCACAGGGCCTCTGGGGCCAACGTCCTGACTTTC,CASSMHRASGANVLTF
.,TRBV7-9,.,TRBJ1-6,TGTGCCAGCAGCTCACGACGGCTTGGCAATTCACCCCTCCACTTT,CASSSRRLGNSPLHF
TRBD1,TRBV5-1,many,TRBJ2-2,TGCGCCAGCAGCCGTAGCACTGGACAGGGAGAGGCCGGGGAGCTGTTTTTT,CASSRSTGQGEAGELFF
TRBD1,TRBV6-1,few,TRBJ1-6,TGTGCCAGCAGCCGGGGGTGGGACAGGGGAAATTCACCCCTCCACTTT,CASSRGWDRGNSPLHF
TRBD2,TRBV6-4,.,TRBJ2-1,TGTGCCAACAGTGAAACTAGCGAGGTGGAGCAGGTCTTC,CANSETSEVEQVF
.,TRBV18,.,TRBJ1-5,TGTGCCAGCTCCGACCGTGATAGCAATCAGCCCCAGCATTTT,CASSDRDSNQPQHF
TRBD1,TRBV28,many,TRBJ1-2,TGTGCCAGCAGACCAACAGGGGACTATGGCTACACCTTC,CASRPTGDYGYTF
TRBD1,TRBV18,.,TRBJ2-3,TGTGCGAGGTCACGACAGGGGGGAGTCACAGATACGCAGTATTTT,CARSRQGGVTDTQYF
.,TRBV24-1,many,TRBJ2-7,TGTGCCACCAGTCCAAATACAGTCTACGACGAGCAGTACTTC,CATSPNTVYDEQYF
.,TRBV7-9,once,TRBJ2-5,TGTGCCAGCAGCCCTTGGGAGACCCAGTACTTC,CASSPWETQYF
TRBD1,TRBV6-4,many,TRBJ1-1,TGTGCCAGCAGTAGGACAGGGGAGACTGAAGCTTTCTTT,CASSRTGETEAFF
TRBD1,TRBV6-4,few,TRBJ1-2,TGTGCCAGCGCCACAGGGGCGTCTAACTATGGCTACACCTTC,CASATGASNYGYTF
.,TRBV20-1,.,TRBJ1-2,TGCAGTGCGGGCAGTACAGTGCTTAACTATGGCTACACCTTC,CSAGSTVLNYGYTF
.,TRBV3-1,many,TRBJ2-1,TGTGCCAGCAGCCAAGATCGTAGTGGGAGTTCGAGCTCCTACAATGAGCAGTTCTTC,CASSQDRSGSSSSYNEQFF
.,TRBV27,.,TRBJ2-7,TGTGCCCGCAGTCCCGGGTCAGCCTACTCCGAGCAGTACTTC,CARSPGSAYSEQYF
.,TRBV7-7,many,TRBJ2-5,TGTGCTAGCAGCTCCGGGGGGACCCAGTACTTC,CASSSGGTQYF
.,TRBV2,.,TRBJ2-3,TGTGCCAGCGGCCAGTCCAGGGATACGCAGTATTTT,CASGQSRDTQYF
.,TRBV18,.,TRBJ2-7,TGTGCCAGCTCACCCGGGACTCCCGGTCTCGAGCAGTACTTC,CASSPGTPGLEQYF
TRBD2,TRBV20-1,.,TRBJ2-5,TGCAGTGCTATCTTCGTAGGGACTAGCGGAGGGGGGACCCAGTACTTC,CSAIFVGTSGGGTQYF
.,TRBV2,.,TRBJ2-7,TGTGCCAGCAGCTTCCGGGGGTCCTACGAGCAGTACTTC,CASSFRGSYEQYF
.,TRBV28,few,TRBJ1-6,TGTGCCAGCCGGACGGGAAATTCACCCCTCCACTTT,CASRTGNSPLHF
.,TRBV12-3/TRBV12-4,many,TRBJ1-3,TGTGCCAGCAGTTTAGGAGGACTTCGAAACACCATATATTTT,CASSLGGLRNTIYF
TRBD1,TRBV7-2,.,TRBJ1-2,TGTGCCAGCAGCCTATCGACCGGGACAGGGTGCGGCTATGGCTACACCTTC,CASSLSTGTGCGYGYTF
TRBD1,TRBV2,many,TRBJ2-3,TGTGCCAGCAGTGAAGGGACAGGGTTTTGGGACTCCAGCACAGATACGCAGTATTTT,CASSEGTGFWDSSTDTQYF
.,TRBV7-8,many,TRBJ1-3,TGTGCCAGCAGCCCACCTCGGGAAAACACCATATATTTT,CASSPPRENTIYF
.,TRBV20-1,many,TRBJ1-1,TGCAGTGCTAGAGATGTCGCGAACACTGAAGCTTTCTTT,CSARDVANTEAFF
.,TRBV28,many,TRBJ1-2,TGTGCCAGCAGCATGGGCAGAGGGTATGGCTACACCTTC,CASSMGRGYGYTF
.,TRBV3-1,many,TRBJ2-7,TGTGCCAGCAGCCAGGGCAGGCGGGACTACGAGCAGTACTTC,CASSQGRRDYEQYF
TRBD1,TRBV20-1,.,TRBJ1-3,TGCAGTGCCCTACCCCTGGACAGGGTCTCTGGAAAGACCATATATTTT,CSALPLDRVSGKTIYF
TRBD1,TRBV3-1,many,TRBJ2-7,TGTGCCAGCAGCCGAGCCACCGGGACAGGGAGCTACGAGCAGTACTTC,CASSRATGTGSYEQYF
.,TRBV20-1,.,TRBJ2-7,TGCAGTGCTCCCGGCGCCCCCTCAGGTGACGAGCATTACTTC,CSAPGAPSGDEHYF
.,TRBV6-2/TRBV6-3,many,TRBJ1-4,TGTGCCAGCAGTTCAACGGGGGCTAATGAAAAACTGTTTTTT,CASSSTGANEKLFF
.,TRBV15,many,TRBJ1-4,TGTGCCACCAGCGCCTCCCGGTTCACAACTAATGAAAAACTGTTTTTT,CATSASRFTTNEKLFF
.,TRBV13,once,TRBJ2-1,TGTGCCAGCAGCTCTATTGTCGGGCTTACGGGCTACAATGAGCAGTTCTTC,CASSSIVGLTGYNEQFF
.,TRBV10-3,.,TRBJ2-7,TGTCCCATCAGTGAGTCTGGGACTTGCGCTTTATCCGAGCAGTACTTC,CPISESGTCALSEQYF
.,TRBV7-9,many,TRBJ1-4,TGTGCCAGCAGCTCCTCAGGGATGGCAGCTAATGAAAAACTGTTTTTT,CASSSSGMAANEKLFF
.,TRBV4-3,.,TRBJ2-3,TGCTCCAGCAGCCAAGACGGAGCGGATACGCAGTATTTT,CSSSQDGADTQYF
TRBD1,TRBV2,many,TRBJ2-1,TGTGCCAGCAGCGAGGGACAGGGGAGACACAATGAGCAGTTCTTC,CASSEGQGRHNEQFF
TRBD1,TRBV19,many,TRBJ1-4,TGTGCCAGTACCCCCTTGGCAGGGGGCCTAGAAAAACTGTTTTTT,CASTPLAGGLEKLFF
.,TRBV11-1,many,TRBJ1-1,TGTGCCAGCAGCTTGAGTTTAGACAGACCACGGGGCACTGAAGCTTTCTTT,CASSLSLDRPRGTEAFF
.,TRBV27,.,TRBJ2-1,TGTGCCAGCAGACCACAAACTAGCTGGAGATACAATGAGCAGTTCTTC,CASRPQTSWRYNEQFF
.,TRBV12-3/TRBV12-4,.,TRBJ2-3,TGTGCCAGCAGCAACTACATGACAGATTCGCAGTATTTT,CASSNYMTDSQYF
.,TRBV11-2,.,TRBJ2-1,TGTGCCAGCAGTCCCAAGGGGAGGGGGTATTACAATGAGCAGTTCTTC,CASSPKGRGYYNEQFF
.,TRBV27,many,TRBJ2-1,TGTGCCAGCAGTTTATCTTTGGGGTACAATGAGCAGTTCTTC,CASSLSLGYNEQFF